This T cell receptor beta chain originates from a study of beta chain features in type 1 diabetes. Study at large: Comparable age, gender and cell yields were observed in patients relative to healthy donors. General study results and limits: In all four CD4+ subsets, TCRB CDR3 length was significantly, moderately reduced in type 1 diabetes. HLA effects on TCRB rearrangement stayed unresolved here. The cDNA sequencing approach could over-represent high-TCR-expressing cells.

The entirety of the isolated RNA underwent reverse transcription, so expressed TCRB transcripts were sequenced. The study sequenced naive, central memory and regulatory T cell samples to an average of approximately 4 million reads. Using immunoSEQ multiplex PCR, the repertoire was profiled, and TCRdb retains in-frame clones only, with some absent. The sample lists about 260,000 clones, 20% occurring once. Per the germline V gene, CDR1 is SGDLS and CDR2 is YYNGEE. The CDR3 contains 14 residues. Trimming left V 6 bases short and J 0 bases short, with 11 bases between. This clone was seen just once. Its antigen remains unidentified.

The sequenced sample consisted of naive CD4+ T cells from blood. The sequence came from a woman aged 40-49 years with type 1 diabetes. J is TRBJ2-3 and V is TRBV9; D gene ambiguous. CDR3 amino acids: CASTRLTSTDTQYF. DNA of the CDR3: TGTGCCAGCACCAGGCTTACTAGCACAGATACGCAGTATTTT.